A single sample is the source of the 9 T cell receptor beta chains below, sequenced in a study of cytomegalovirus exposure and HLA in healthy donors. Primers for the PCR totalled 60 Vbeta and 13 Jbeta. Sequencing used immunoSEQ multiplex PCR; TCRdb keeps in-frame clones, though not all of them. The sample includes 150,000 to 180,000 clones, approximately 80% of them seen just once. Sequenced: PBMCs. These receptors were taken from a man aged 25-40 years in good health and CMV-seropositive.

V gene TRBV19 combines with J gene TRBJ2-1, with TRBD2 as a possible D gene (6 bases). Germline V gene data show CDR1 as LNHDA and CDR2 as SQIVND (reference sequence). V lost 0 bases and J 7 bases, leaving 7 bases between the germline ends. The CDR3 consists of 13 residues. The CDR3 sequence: CASSIDRGNEQFF. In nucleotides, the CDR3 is TGTGCCAGTAGTATAGATCGGGGGAATGAGCAGTTCTTC.

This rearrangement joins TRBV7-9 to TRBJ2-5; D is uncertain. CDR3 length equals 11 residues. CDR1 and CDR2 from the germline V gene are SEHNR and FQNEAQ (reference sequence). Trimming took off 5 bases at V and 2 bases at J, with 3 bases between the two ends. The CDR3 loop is CASSPQETQYF. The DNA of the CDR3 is TGTGCCAGCAGCCCGCAAGAGACCCAGTACTTC.

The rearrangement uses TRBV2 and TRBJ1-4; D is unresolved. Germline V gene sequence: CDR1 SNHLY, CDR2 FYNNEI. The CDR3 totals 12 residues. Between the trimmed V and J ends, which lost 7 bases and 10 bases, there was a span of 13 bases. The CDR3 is CASTKQAGKLFF. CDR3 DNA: TGTGCCAGCACGAAGCAAGCGGGAAAACTGTTTTTT. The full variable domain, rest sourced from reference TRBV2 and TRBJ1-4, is EPEVTQTPSHQVTQMGQEVILRCVPISNHLYFYWYRQILGQKVEFLVSFYNNEISEKSEIFDDQFSVERPDGSNFTLKIRSTKLEDSAMYFCASTKQAGKLFFGSGTQLSVL.

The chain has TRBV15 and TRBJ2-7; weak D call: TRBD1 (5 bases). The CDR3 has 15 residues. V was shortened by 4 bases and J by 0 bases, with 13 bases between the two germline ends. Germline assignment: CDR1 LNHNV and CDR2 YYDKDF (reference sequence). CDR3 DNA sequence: TGTGCCACCAGCATGGGGCAGGCCAGCTCCTACGAGCAGTACTTC. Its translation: CATSMGQASSYEQYF.

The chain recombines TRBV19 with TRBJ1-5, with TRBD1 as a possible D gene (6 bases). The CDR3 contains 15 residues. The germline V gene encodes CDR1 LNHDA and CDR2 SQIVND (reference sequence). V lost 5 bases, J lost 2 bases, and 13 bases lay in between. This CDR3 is CASSGGRTGNQPQHF. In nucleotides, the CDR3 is TGTGCCAGTAGTGGGGGCAGAACAGGCAATCAGCCCCAGCATTTT. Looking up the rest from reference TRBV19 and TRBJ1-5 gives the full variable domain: DGGITQSPKYLFRKEGQNVTLSCEQNLNHDAMYWYRQDPGQGLRLIYYSQIVNDFQKGDIAEGYSVSREKKESFPLTVTSAQKNPTAFYLCASSGGRTGNQPQHFGDGTRLSIL.

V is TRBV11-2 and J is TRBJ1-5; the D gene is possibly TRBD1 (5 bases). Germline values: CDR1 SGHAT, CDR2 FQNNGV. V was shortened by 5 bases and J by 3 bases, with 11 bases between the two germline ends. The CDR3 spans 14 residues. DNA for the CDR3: TGTGCCAGCAGCCCAACAGGATACAATCAGCCCCAGCATTTT. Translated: CASSPTGYNQPQHF. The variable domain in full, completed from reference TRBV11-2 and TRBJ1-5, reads EAGVAQSPRYKIIEKRQSVAFWCNPISGHATLYWYQQILGQGPKLLIQFQNNGVVDDSQLPKDRFSAERLKGVDSTLKIQPAKLEDSAVYLCASSPTGYNQPQHFGDGTRLSIL.

CDR3 DNA sequence: TGTGCCAGCAGCTTAGTTCCAGGCCGGGGAGAGACCCAGTACTTC. Its protein is CASSLVPGRGETQYF. The chain links TRBV7-9 to TRBJ2-5, with D perhaps TRBD2 (5 bases). Per the germline V gene, CDR1 is SEHNR and CDR2 is FQNEAQ (reference sequence). This CDR3 region has 15 residues. Trimming cost V 1 base and J 4 bases, with 13 bases left between them.

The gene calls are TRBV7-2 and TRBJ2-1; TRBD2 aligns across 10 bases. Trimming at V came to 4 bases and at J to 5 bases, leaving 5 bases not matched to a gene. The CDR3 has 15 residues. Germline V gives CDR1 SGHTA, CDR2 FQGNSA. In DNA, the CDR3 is TGTGCCAGCAGCTCGGGACTAGCGTACGACAATGAGCAGTTCTTC. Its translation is CASSSGLAYDNEQFF.

CDR3 nucleotide sequence: TGTGCCATCAGTGAGTCCAAACAGGGGGGAGAGACCCAGTACTTC. It codes for CAISESKQGGETQYF. The rearrangement joins TRBV10-3 to TRBJ2-5; 8 bases align to TRBD1. The germline V gene has CDR1 ENHRY and CDR2 SYGVKD. J lost 4 bases, V lost 0 bases, and 4 bases had no gene match. CDR3 length equals 15 residues.